The 23 T cell receptor beta chains in this list originate from one sample, sequenced in a study of blood T cell repertoires in COVID-19. Sequencing was performed with immunoSEQ multiplex PCR; in TCRdb, only in-frame clones are kept and a portion is missing. The table has about 110,000 clones, less than 85% seen once. Material: peripheral blood. The origin of the receptors is a human donor in a cohort sampled during active COVID-19.

The chain carries TRBV9 and TRBJ2-2; 10 bases align to TRBD1. The V gene end was trimmed by 3 bases and the J gene end by 4 bases; junction bases not matched to a gene: 6. Germline V gene data show CDR1 as SGDLS and CDR2 as YYNGEE. The CDR3 is 16 residues long. Here the CDR3 DNA reads TGTGCCAGCAGCGCCGACAGGGGGCGGGGCACCGGGGAGCTGTTTTTT. Protein sequence: CASSADRGRGTGELFF. Full variable domain (remainder filled in from reference TRBV9 and TRBJ2-2): DSGVTQTPKHLITATGQRVTLRCSPRSGDLSVYWYQQSLDQGLQFLIQYYNGEERAKGNILERFSAQQFPDLHSELNLSSLELGDSALYFCASSADRGRGTGELFFGEGSRLTVL.

J is TRBJ2-4 and V is TRBV2, with D perhaps TRBD1 (6 bases). Germline V gene lookup returns CDR1 SNHLY and CDR2 FYNNEI. The CDR3 contains 17 residues. V lost 0 bases to trimming and J lost 1 base, with 13 bases between them. The CDR3 protein is CASSEALHREAKNIQYF. CDR3 nucleotide sequence: TGTGCCAGCAGTGAAGCGCTTCACAGGGAGGCCAAAAACATTCAGTACTTC.

V and J are TRBV3-1 (or the pseudogene TRBV3-2) and TRBJ1-6; D may be TRBD1 (5 bases). V dropped 3 bases and J dropped 14 bases, with 20 bases sitting between them. The CDR3 is 15 amino acids. The V gene's germline CDR1 is LGHDT and CDR2 YNNKEL (reference sequence). The CDR3 DNA is TGTGCCAGCAGCCACCCGGGCCTCTCTGGAGGGGCCCTCCACTTT. Protein sequence: CASSHPGLSGGALHF.

V gene TRBV25-1 combines with J gene TRBJ1-2; no definite D call. The CDR3 runs to 13 residues. V lost 4 bases and J lost 6, with 12 bases in between. CDR1 is MGHDK, CDR2 SYGVNS, per germline. This CDR3 reads CASSAPGVNGYTF. For the CDR3, the DNA is TGTGCCAGCAGTGCGCCAGGTGTAAATGGCTACACCTTC.

The chain carries TRBV6-5 and TRBJ1-4, with a tentative D call TRBD1 (6 bases). Germline CDR1 MNHEY, CDR2 SVGAGI. This CDR3 is built from 13 residues. V was shortened by 2 bases and J by 8 bases, with 9 bases between the two germline ends. CDR3 DNA: TGTGCCAGCAGTTACATCAGGGGCGAAAAACTGTTTTTT. This translates into CASSYIRGEKLFF.

V usage is TRBV4-3 and J usage is TRBJ2-7; possibly TRBD2 for D (5 bases). The V gene lost 0 bases and the J gene lost 0 bases, with 9 bases spanning the gap. Germline V gene sequence: CDR1 LGHNA, CDR2 YSLEER. The CDR3 length is 15 residues. CDR3 nucleotides: TGCGCCAGCAGCCAAGAGAATGGAGGCTCCTACGAGCAGTACTTC. Translation: CASSQENGGSYEQYF.

DNA for the CDR3: TGTGCCAGCAGCCAAGAGATTAGGGGGGCGGGGGGAAATGAGCAGTTCTTC. Protein: CASSQEIRGAGGNEQFF. This chain links TRBV4-2 with TRBJ2-1, with TRBD2 identical over 8 bases. J gave up 7 bases and V 0 bases, and 11 bases lay outside the gene matches. The CDR3 extends over 17 amino acids. Germline V lookup: CDR1 LGHNA, CDR2 YNFKEQ.

The J gene is TRBJ2-7, the V gene TRBV7-8; 10 nucleotides match TRBD1. Germline V gene data show CDR1 as SGHVS and CDR2 as FQNEAQ. V lost 3 bases, J lost 3 bases, and 2 bases stayed unmatched. This CDR3 is 14 amino acids long. In nucleotides, the CDR3 is TGTGCCAGCAGCTTCGGACAGGGGGACTACGAGCAGTACTTC. Translation gives CASSFGQGDYEQYF.

The chain employs TRBV28 and TRBJ1-4; the D gene is possibly TRBD1 (6 bases). The germline gives CDR1 MDHEN, CDR2 SYDVKM. CDR3 length: 13 amino acids. The ends were cut back, 8 bases at V and 3 bases at J, with 10 bases in the middle. This CDR3 reads CASSGQANEKLFF. The CDR3 nucleotides are TGTGCCAGCTCGGGACAAGCTAATGAAAAACTGTTTTTT.

In its sample, this clone was seen once. The rearrangement uses TRBV6-5 and TRBJ1-1, with 7 bases identical to TRBD1. The CDR3 extends over 12 amino acids. The J segment lost 7 bases and the V segment lost 6 bases, leaving 5 bases of the junction unmatched. Germline V gene data show CDR1 as MNHEY and CDR2 as SVGAGI. The CDR3 here is CASRNNRGEAFF. The CDR3 DNA reads as TGTGCCAGCAGAAACAACAGGGGTGAAGCTTTCTTT.

The chain joins TRBV9 to TRBJ1-2, with 7 bases identical to TRBD1. The germline V gene has CDR1 SGDLS and CDR2 YYNGEE. The CDR3 has 12 amino acids. V was pared by 4 bases and J by 8 bases, with 5 bases of the junction left unmatched. The CDR3 DNA is TGTGCCAGCAGCACGCACAGGGGCGGCTACACCTTC. This sequence encodes CASSTHRGGYTF.

V is TRBV5-1 and J is TRBJ1-1; D may be TRBD1 (5 bases). Trimming took off 4 bases at V and 4 bases at J, with 11 bases between the two ends. The CDR3 runs 13 residues. From germline, CDR1 is SGHRS and CDR2 YFSETQ. The CDR3 spells CASSPSGVTEAFF. DNA of the CDR3: TGCGCCAGCAGCCCATCGGGGGTCACTGAAGCTTTCTTT.

The V gene is TRBV6-5, the J gene TRBJ2-7, with D possibly being TRBD2 (6 bases). Looked up from germline, CDR1 is MNHEY and CDR2 is SVGAGI. This CDR3 has 13 residues. Trimming removed 5 bases at V and 6 bases at J, with 14 bases between. The CDR3 DNA reads TGTGCCAGCAGTCGACTAGAAAGCATCGAGCAGTACTTC. Translated, it gives CASSRLESIEQYF.

V usage is TRBV5-4 and J usage is TRBJ1-3, with 8 nucleotides matching TRBD1. V shed 1 base, J shed 3 bases, and the junction held 3 bases outside the gene matches. Germline V gives CDR1 SGHNT, CDR2 YYREEE (reference sequence). The CDR3 has 15 amino acids. The CDR3 region is CASSLQGAYGNTIYF. CDR3 nucleotide sequence: TGTGCCAGCAGCTTGCAGGGGGCTTATGGAAACACCATATATTTT.

V gene TRBV6-2 or TRBV6-3 combines with J gene TRBJ1-5; D is ambiguous. Germline V lookup: CDR1 MNHEY, CDR2 SVGEGT. The CDR3 covers 13 residues. The V end was cut by 5 bases, the J end by 7 bases, with 12 bases between. CDR3 DNA: TGTGCCAGCAGTCCGTCCGGTTACCAGCCCCAGCATTTT. It is translated as CASSPSGYQPQHF.

The V call is TRBV5-1, the J call TRBJ1-2, with TRBD1 identical over 9 bases. Trimming took 0 bases from V and 4 from J; bases not matched to a gene: 4. CDR1 and CDR2 from the germline V gene are SGHRS and YFSETQ. CDR3 length equals 15 residues. The CDR3 DNA is TGCGCCAGCAGCTTGGATAGGACAGGGGCCTATGGCTACACCTTC. This encodes CASSLDRTGAYGYTF.

The chain recombines TRBV19 with TRBJ1-4; 9 bases are shared with TRBD1. In germline, CDR1 is LNHDA, CDR2 SQIVND (reference sequence). The J segment lost 5 bases and the V segment lost 10 bases, leaving 8 bases of the junction unmatched. The CDR3 covers 14 residues. The CDR3 reads CANPMDRGNEKLFF. Here the CDR3 DNA reads TGTGCCAACCCAATGGACAGGGGAAATGAAAAACTGTTTTTT.

This rearrangement joins TRBV7-2 to TRBJ1-2, with D unresolved. The CDR3 loop spans 14 amino acids. V lost 2 bases and J 4 bases, leaving 11 bases between the germline ends. Germline V lookup: CDR1 SGHTA, CDR2 FQGNSA. DNA of the CDR3: TGTGCCAGCAGCTTATCAGGTTACCGCTATGGCTACACCTTC. Its protein is CASSLSGYRYGYTF.

The V and J genes are TRBV7-2 and TRBJ2-1; TRBD2 matches 8 bases. The CDR3 spans 15 residues. Germline V gene data show CDR1 as SGHTA and CDR2 as FQGNSA. V gave up 6 bases and J gave up 9 bases; unmatched junction bases: 13. This chain's CDR3 is CASSPLRGAWTEQFF. As DNA, the CDR3 is TGTGCCAGCAGTCCCTTGCGGGGGGCGTGGACTGAGCAGTTCTTC.

The chain links TRBV7-2 to TRBJ2-3, with D tentatively TRBD1 (6 bases). Germline loops: CDR1 SGHTA, CDR2 FQGNSA. The CDR3 loop spans 16 amino acids. Trimming left V 2 bases short and J 0 bases short, with 12 bases between. The CDR3 bases are TGTGCCAGCAGCTTACGAGGGGGACCTAGCACAGATACGCAGTATTTT. Its protein product is CASSLRGGPSTDTQYF.

V gene TRBV6-2 or TRBV6-3 combines with J gene TRBJ2-1, with 12 bases that match TRBD2. This CDR3 has 16 amino acids. V dropped 0 bases and J dropped 8; count of bases not matched to a gene: 5. Germline V gene data show CDR1 as MNHEY and CDR2 as SVGEGT. CDR3 in amino acids: CASSYSGLAGRDEQFF. In DNA form, the CDR3 reads TGTGCCAGCAGTTACTCCGGACTAGCGGGGAGGGATGAGCAGTTCTTC.

The rearrangement uses TRBV25-1 and TRBJ1-1, with 7 bases matching TRBD1. CDR3 size: 15 residues. The junction had 7 bases not matched to a gene; V was cut back by 6 bases and J by 0 bases. Per germline, CDR1 MGHDK and CDR2 SYGVNS. CDR3 loop: CASSRQGEVNTEAFF. In nucleotides, the CDR3 is TGTGCCAGCAGCAGACAGGGAGAGGTGAACACTGAAGCTTTCTTT.

The chain employs TRBV28 and TRBJ2-1; D is possibly TRBD1 (6 bases). CDR1 and CDR2 from the germline V gene are MDHEN and SYDVKM. This CDR3 comprises 17 residues. The V gene lost 1 base and the J gene lost 6 bases, with 19 bases spanning the gap. The DNA for the CDR3 is TGTGCCAGCAGTTTATCCGCGGACAGCGCTCCTGTCAATGAGCAGTTCTTC. It yields the protein CASSLSADSAPVNEQFF.